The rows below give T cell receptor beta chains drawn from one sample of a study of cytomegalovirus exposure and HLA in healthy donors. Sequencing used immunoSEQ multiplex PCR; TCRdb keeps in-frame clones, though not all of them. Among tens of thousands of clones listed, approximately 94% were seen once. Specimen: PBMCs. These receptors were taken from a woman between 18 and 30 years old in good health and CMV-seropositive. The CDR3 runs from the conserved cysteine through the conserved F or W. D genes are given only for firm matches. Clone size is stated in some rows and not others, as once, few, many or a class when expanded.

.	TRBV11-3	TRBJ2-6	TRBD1	CASSTGGSGANVLTF	TGTGCCAGCAGTACAGGGGGTTCTGGGGCCAACGTCCTGACTTTC
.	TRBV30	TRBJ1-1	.	CAWIPTLNTEAFF	TGTGCCTGGATTCCGACACTGAACACTGAAGCTTTCTTT
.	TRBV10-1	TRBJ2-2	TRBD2	CASGGENTGELFF	TGCGCCAGCGGGGGGGAGAACACCGGGGAGCTGTTTTTT
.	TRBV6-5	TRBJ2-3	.	CASSYGGASTDTQYF	TGTGCCAGCAGTTACGGGGGGGCTAGCACAGATACGCAGTATTTT
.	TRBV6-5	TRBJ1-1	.	CASSTGGTEAFF	TGTGCCAGCAGCACCGGGGGCACTGAAGCTTTCTTT
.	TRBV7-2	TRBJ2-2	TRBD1	CASSLTGGLNGELFF	TGTGCCAGCAGCCTAACAGGGGGCTTAAACGGGGAGCTGTTTTTT
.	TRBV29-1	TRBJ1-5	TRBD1	CSDNPPRDRVSNQPQHF	TGCAGCGACAACCCACCCCGGGACAGGGTGAGCAATCAGCCCCAGCATTTT
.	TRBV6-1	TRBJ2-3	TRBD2	CASSAPWAPGGTQYF	TGTGCCAGCAGTGCCCCCTGGGCGCCGGGGGGGACGCAGTATTTT
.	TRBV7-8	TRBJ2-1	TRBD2	CASSLDQRGENEQFF	TGTGCCAGCAGCTTAGACCAGCGGGGGGAAAATGAGCAGTTCTTC
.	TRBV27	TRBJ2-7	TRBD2	CASSLTREGRDSYEQYF	TGTGCCAGCAGTCTAACAAGGGAGGGGCGGGACTCCTACGAGCAGTACTTC
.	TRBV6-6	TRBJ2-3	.	CASSYAHRNTDTQYF	TGTGCCAGCAGTTACGCGCACCGCAACACAGATACGCAGTATTTT
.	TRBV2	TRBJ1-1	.	CASSAGVLNTEAFF	TGTGCCAGCAGTGCAGGGGTTCTGAACACTGAAGCTTTCTTT
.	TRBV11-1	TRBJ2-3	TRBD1	CASSPGQGGTQYF	TGTGCCAGCAGCCCGGGACAGGGAGGTACGCAGTATTTT
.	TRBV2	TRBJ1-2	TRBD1	CASREGQLNYGYTF	TGTGCCAGCAGGGAGGGACAGCTTAACTATGGCTACACCTTC
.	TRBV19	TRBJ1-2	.	CASSADSHYGYTF	TGTGCCAGTAGTGCAGACAGCCACTATGGCTACACCTTC
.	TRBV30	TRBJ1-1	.	CAWKKAGSMNTEAFF	TGTGCCTGGAAAAAGGCAGGGTCCATGAACACTGAAGCTTTCTTT
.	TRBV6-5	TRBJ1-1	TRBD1	CASISGQGYTEAFF	TGTGCCAGCATATCGGGACAGGGTTATACTGAAGCTTTCTTT
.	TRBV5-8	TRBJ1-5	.	CASSLVDQPQHF	TGTGCCAGCAGCTTGGTAGATCAGCCCCAGCATTTT
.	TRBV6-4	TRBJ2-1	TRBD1	CASSDSTGHGNEQFF	TGTGCCAGCAGTGACTCGACAGGGCATGGCAATGAGCAGTTCTTC
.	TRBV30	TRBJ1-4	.	CAWSSGSGEKLFF	TGTGCCTGGAGTTCAGGTTCCGGCGAAAAACTGTTTTTT
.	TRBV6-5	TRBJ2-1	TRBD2	CASSYSGTSGISQFF	TGTGCCAGCAGTTACTCCGGGACTAGCGGTATCTCGCAGTTCTTC
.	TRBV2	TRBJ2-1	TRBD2	CASSETSILANEQFF	TGTGCCAGCAGTGAGACTAGCATCCTCGCGAATGAGCAGTTCTTC
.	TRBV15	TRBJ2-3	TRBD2	CATSRDRGEDTQYF	TGTGCCACCAGCAGAGATCGGGGGGAAGATACGCAGTATTTT
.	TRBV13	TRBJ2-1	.	CASSAVGEDLYNEQFF	TGTGCCAGCAGTGCCGTAGGAGAAGACCTCTACAATGAGCAGTTCTTC
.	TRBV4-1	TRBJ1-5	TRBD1	CASSQDRGTGTGNQPQHF	TGCGCCAGCAGCCAAGATCGGGGTACAGGGACAGGGAATCAGCCCCAGCATTTT
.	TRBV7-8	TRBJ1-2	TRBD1	CASSTDRDRGSYGYTF	TGTGCCAGCAGCACCGACCGGGACAGGGGGAGCTATGGCTACACCTTC
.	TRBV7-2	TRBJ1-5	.	CASSLAWGRGNQPQHF	TGTGCCAGCAGCTTAGCTTGGGGGAGGGGCAATCAGCCCCAGCATTTT
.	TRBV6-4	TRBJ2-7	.	CASNREKGYEQYF	TGTGCCAGCAACCGGGAGAAGGGCTACGAGCAGTACTTC
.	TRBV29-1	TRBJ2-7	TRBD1	CSISGTGDTYEQYF	TGCAGCATCTCCGGGACAGGGGATACCTACGAGCAGTACTTC
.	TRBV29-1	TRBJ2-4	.	CSVEGGKNIQYF	TGCAGCGTTGAGGGAGGCAAAAACATTCAGTACTTC
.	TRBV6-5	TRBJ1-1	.	CASSYQGPYTEAFF	TGTGCCAGCAGTTACCAGGGGCCCTACACTGAAGCTTTCTTT
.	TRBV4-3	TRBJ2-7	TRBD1	CASSQHSGTGGLSSYEQYF	TGCGCCAGCAGCCAACATTCCGGGACAGGGGGATTATCCTCCTACGAGCAGTACTTC
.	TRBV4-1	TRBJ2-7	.	CASSPEGRSYEQYF	TGCGCCAGCAGCCCTGAGGGGAGGTCCTACGAGCAGTACTTC
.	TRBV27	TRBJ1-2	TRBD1	CASSPGTGAGYGYTF	TGTGCCAGCAGTCCTGGGACAGGGGCTGGCTATGGCTACACCTTC
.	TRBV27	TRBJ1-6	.	CASSPGVNPPLHF	TGTGCCAGCAGCCCAGGGGTGAACCCACCCCTCCACTTT
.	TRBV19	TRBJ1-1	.	CASSMGQNTEAFF	TGTGCCAGTAGTATGGGCCAGAACACTGAAGCTTTCTTT
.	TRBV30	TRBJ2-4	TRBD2	CAWSTGLAGNIQYF	TGTGCCTGGAGTACTGGACTAGCAGGAAACATTCAGTACTTC
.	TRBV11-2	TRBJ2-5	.	CASSFGLATETQYF	TGTGCCAGCAGCTTTGGTCTAGCAACAGAGACCCAGTACTTC
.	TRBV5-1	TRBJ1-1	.	CASSLDAGGFPEAFF	TGCGCCAGCAGCTTGGACGCCGGGGGGTTCCCTGAAGCTTTCTTT
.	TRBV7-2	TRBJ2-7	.	CASSLLQTLGVYEQYF	TGTGCCAGCAGCTTACTCCAAACCCTAGGGGTCTACGAGCAGTACTTC
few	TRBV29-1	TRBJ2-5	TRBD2	CSVEDPFGGVRETQYF	TGCAGCGTTGAAGATCCCTTCGGGGGGGTTCGGGAGACCCAGTACTTC
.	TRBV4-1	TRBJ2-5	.	CASSHLDNQETQYF	TGCGCCAGCAGCCACTTGGACAACCAAGAGACCCAGTACTTC
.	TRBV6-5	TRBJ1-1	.	CASSPGVNTEAFF	TGTGCCAGCAGCCCAGGGGTGAACACTGAAGCTTTCTTT
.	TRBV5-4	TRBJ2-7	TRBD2	CASSLEAGASEQYF	TGTGCCAGCAGCTTGGAAGCGGGAGCTAGCGAGCAGTACTTC
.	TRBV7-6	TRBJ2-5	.	CASSPRPDRFQETQYF	TGTGCCAGCAGCCCCCGCCCCGACAGATTCCAAGAGACCCAGTACTTC
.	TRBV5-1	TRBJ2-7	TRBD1	CASSFKGASTYEQYF	TGCGCCAGCAGCTTTAAGGGGGCCTCGACCTACGAGCAGTACTTC
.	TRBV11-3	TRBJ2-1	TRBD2	CASSPRWDSGGLSSYNEQFF	TGTGCCAGCAGCCCCAGATGGGATAGCGGGGGACTGAGCTCCTACAATGAGCAGTTCTTC
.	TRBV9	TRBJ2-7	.	CASSAQQSDGGVSYEQYF	TGTGCCAGCAGCGCCCAGCAATCCGATGGCGGGGTATCCTACGAGCAGTACTTC
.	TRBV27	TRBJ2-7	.	CASSLGNRYEQYF	TGTGCCAGCAGTTTGGGGAACAGGTACGAGCAGTACTTC
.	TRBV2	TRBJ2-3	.	CASSQGNSITDTQYF	TGTGCCAGCAGCCAGGGTAATTCTATCACAGATACGCAGTATTTT
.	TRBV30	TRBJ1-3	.	CAWSKGGSGNTIYF	TGTGCCTGGAGTAAAGGGGGATCTGGAAACACCATATATTTT
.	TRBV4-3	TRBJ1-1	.	CASSQDRSPNTEAFF	TGCGCCAGCAGCCAAGATCGAAGCCCGAACACTGAAGCTTTCTTT
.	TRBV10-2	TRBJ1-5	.	CASSGGSNQPQHF	TGCGCCAGTAGCGGCGGTAGCAATCAGCCCCAGCATTTT
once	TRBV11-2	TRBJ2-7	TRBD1	CASSSGTGIEQYF	TGTGCCAGCAGCTCCGGGACAGGGATCGAGCAGTACTTC
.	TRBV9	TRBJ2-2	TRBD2	CASSPGLAGVGELFF	TGTGCCAGCAGCCCAGGACTAGCGGGAGTGGGGGAGCTGTTTTTT
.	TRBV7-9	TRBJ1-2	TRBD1	CASRDQGVLDRTRYGYTF	TGTGCCAGCAGGGACCAAGGGGTATTGGACAGGACAAGATATGGCTACACCTTC
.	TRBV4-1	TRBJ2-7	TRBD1	CASSQITGTGASEQYF	TGCGCCAGCAGCCAAATCACCGGGACAGGGGCGAGCGAGCAGTACTTC
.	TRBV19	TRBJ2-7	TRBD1	CASSKKTGNYEQYF	TGTGCCAGTAGTAAGAAGACAGGGAACTACGAGCAGTACTTC
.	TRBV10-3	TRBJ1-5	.	CAISPGEGGQPQHF	TGTGCCATCAGCCCGGGGGAGGGCGGACAGCCCCAGCATTTT
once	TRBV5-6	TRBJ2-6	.	CASSLDSFSGANVLTF	TGTGCCAGCAGCTTGGACAGTTTCTCTGGGGCCAACGTCCTGACTTTC